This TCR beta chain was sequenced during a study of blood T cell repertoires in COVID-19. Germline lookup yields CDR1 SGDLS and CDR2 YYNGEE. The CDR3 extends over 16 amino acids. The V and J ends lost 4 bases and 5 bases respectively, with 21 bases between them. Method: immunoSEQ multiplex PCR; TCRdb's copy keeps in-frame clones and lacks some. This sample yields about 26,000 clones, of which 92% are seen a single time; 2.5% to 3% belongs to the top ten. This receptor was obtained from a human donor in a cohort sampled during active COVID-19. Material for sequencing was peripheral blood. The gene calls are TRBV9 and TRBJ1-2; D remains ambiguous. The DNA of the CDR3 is TGTGCCAGCAGCCCGAAGCGGGTCGAGGAGCATTATGGCTACACCTTC. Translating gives CASSPKRVEEHYGYTF.